The rows below give T cell receptor beta chains drawn from one sample of a study of blood T cell repertoires in COVID-19. The data were produced by immunoSEQ multiplex PCR, yet TCRdb's version contains in-frame clones alone and is incomplete. The table includes about 210,000 clones, roughly nine tenths detected once. The sequenced material came from peripheral blood. Receptor source: a man aged 25-40 years with acute or convalescent COVID-19. CDR3s include the opening cysteine and the closing phenylalanine or tryptophan. Each record gives: clone size, V gene, J gene, D gene, CDR3 DNA, CDR3 protein. A D gene is named only where the DNA matches it firmly. Size values are once, few and many counts, or a class for expanded clones, and some rows have none.

clone size: -; V gene: TRBV7-9; J gene: TRBJ2-2; D gene: TRBD1; CDR3 DNA: TGTGCCAGCAGCTCCACCGACGGGACAGCGAACACCGGGGAGCTGTTTTTT; CDR3 protein: CASSSTDGTANTGELFF
clone size: -; V gene: TRBV9; J gene: TRBJ2-1; D gene: -; CDR3 DNA: TGTGCCAGCAGCGTAGGGCTTAACAATGAGCAGTTCTTC; CDR3 protein: CASSVGLNNEQFF
clone size: -; V gene: TRBV6-5; J gene: TRBJ2-5; D gene: TRBD1; CDR3 DNA: TGTGCCAGCAGTTTGACAGGGGTGTCCCAAGAGACCCAGTACTTC; CDR3 protein: CASSLTGVSQETQYF
clone size: -; V gene: TRBV21-1; J gene: TRBJ1-5; D gene: -; CDR3 DNA: TGTGCCACTAGACAGAGCAATCAGCCCCAGCATTTT; CDR3 protein: CATRQSNQPQHF
clone size: -; V gene: TRBV30; J gene: TRBJ1-2; D gene: -; CDR3 DNA: TGTGCCTGGAGGATGATACAGGGAGATGGCTACACCTTC; CDR3 protein: CAWRMIQGDGYTF
clone size: -; V gene: TRBV5-6; J gene: TRBJ2-7; D gene: -; CDR3 DNA: TGTGCCAGCAGCTTAGGTTACCCGGGGAACGAGCAGTACTTC; CDR3 protein: CASSLGYPGNEQYF
clone size: few; V gene: TRBV7-3; J gene: TRBJ2-1; D gene: TRBD1; CDR3 DNA: TGTGCCAGCAGCTTGACAGGGGGCTCCTACAATGAGCAGTTCTTC; CDR3 protein: CASSLTGGSYNEQFF
clone size: once; V gene: TRBV5-4; J gene: TRBJ1-3; D gene: -; CDR3 DNA: TGTGCCAGCAGCTTGGGTAGCTCTGGAAACACCATATATTTT; CDR3 protein: CASSLGSSGNTIYF
clone size: -; V gene: TRBV7-6; J gene: TRBJ2-7; D gene: TRBD2; CDR3 DNA: TGTGCCAGCAGCTTGACTAGCGGGGAGCACGAGCAGTACTTC; CDR3 protein: CASSLTSGEHEQYF
clone size: -; V gene: TRBV19; J gene: TRBJ1-5; D gene: -; CDR3 DNA: TGTGCCAGTACCCTGGGGGCCAGCAATCAGCCCCAGCATTTT; CDR3 protein: CASTLGASNQPQHF
clone size: -; V gene: TRBV6-6; J gene: TRBJ1-1; D gene: -; CDR3 DNA: TGTGCCAGCAGTTACCCAACACTGAACACTGAAGCTTTCTTT; CDR3 protein: CASSYPTLNTEAFF
clone size: -; V gene: TRBV27; J gene: TRBJ2-1; D gene: TRBD1; CDR3 DNA: TGTGCCAGCACACTAGGGACAGGGGGCCGGAATGAGCAGTTCTTC; CDR3 protein: CASTLGTGGRNEQFF
clone size: -; V gene: TRBV4-1; J gene: TRBJ2-7; D gene: TRBD2; CDR3 DNA: TGCGCCAGCAGCCAAGACACTAGCGGGGCCCTTATGCAGTACTTC; CDR3 protein: CASSQDTSGALMQYF
clone size: -; V gene: TRBV5-8; J gene: TRBJ2-5; D gene: -; CDR3 DNA: TGTGCCAGCAGCTTGGACGGGGAAGAGACCCAGTACTTC; CDR3 protein: CASSLDGEETQYF
clone size: -; V gene: TRBV7-8; J gene: TRBJ2-1; D gene: TRBD2; CDR3 DNA: TGTGCCAGCAGCCTATACTCACTAGCGGGACCCTACAATGAGCAGTTCTTC; CDR3 protein: CASSLYSLAGPYNEQFF
clone size: -; V gene: TRBV28; J gene: TRBJ1-1; D gene: TRBD1; CDR3 DNA: TGTGCCAGCAGACAGGGGGGTTGGACTGAAGCTTTCTTT; CDR3 protein: CASRQGGWTEAFF
clone size: -; V gene: TRBV15; J gene: TRBJ1-1; D gene: -; CDR3 DNA: TGTGCCACCAGCAGAGATTCGGGAGGGTGGGAAGCTTTCTTT; CDR3 protein: CATSRDSGGWEAFF
clone size: -; V gene: TRBV28; J gene: TRBJ2-1; D gene: TRBD1; CDR3 DNA: TGTGCCAGCAGTTTACGGGACAGTCGGAATGAGCAGTTCTTC; CDR3 protein: CASSLRDSRNEQFF
clone size: once; V gene: TRBV9; J gene: TRBJ1-2; D gene: -; CDR3 DNA: TGTGCCAGCAGCGTAGGGGTCCTCCGGGACTATGGCTACACCTTC; CDR3 protein: CASSVGVLRDYGYTF
clone size: -; V gene: TRBV12-3/TRBV12-4; J gene: TRBJ1-1; D gene: -; CDR3 DNA: TGTGCCACTAGGTGGCAGTTGAACACTGAAGCTTTCTTT; CDR3 protein: CATRWQLNTEAFF
clone size: -; V gene: TRBV21-1; J gene: TRBJ2-1; D gene: -; CDR3 DNA: TGTGCCAGCAGCTATAGGAGTCAGTTCTTC; CDR3 protein: CASSYRSQFF
clone size: -; V gene: TRBV3-1/TRBV3-2; J gene: TRBJ1-6; D gene: -; CDR3 DNA: TGTGCCAGCAGCCCCCGACAGGTCACTTCACCCCTCCACTTT; CDR3 protein: CASSPRQVTSPLHF
clone size: -; V gene: TRBV27; J gene: TRBJ2-3; D gene: TRBD1; CDR3 DNA: TGTGCCAGCAGTGTCTACCAGGGGACAGGGGTCACAGATACGCAGTATTTT; CDR3 protein: CASSVYQGTGVTDTQYF
clone size: -; V gene: TRBV7-8; J gene: TRBJ1-1; D gene: -; CDR3 DNA: TGTGCCAGCAGCTTAGCGAAAGGGGTAAACACTGAAGCTTTCTTT; CDR3 protein: CASSLAKGVNTEAFF
clone size: -; V gene: TRBV28; J gene: TRBJ1-3; D gene: -; CDR3 DNA: TGTGCCAGCAGTTTAATTGGGAGCTCTGGAAACACCATATATTTT; CDR3 protein: CASSLIGSSGNTIYF
clone size: -; V gene: TRBV5-6; J gene: TRBJ2-7; D gene: -; CDR3 DNA: TGTGCCAGCAGCTTTCCAGGGTCCTACGAGCAGTACTTC; CDR3 protein: CASSFPGSYEQYF
clone size: -; V gene: TRBV5-4; J gene: TRBJ2-3; D gene: TRBD2; CDR3 DNA: TGTGCCAGCAGCTTTGCGGGAGCCCGCACAGATACGCAGTATTTT; CDR3 protein: CASSFAGARTDTQYF
clone size: -; V gene: TRBV10-2; J gene: TRBJ2-7; D gene: TRBD1; CDR3 DNA: TGCGCCAGCAGGGGGGGGACAGGGGTATCCTACGAGCAGTACTTC; CDR3 protein: CASRGGTGVSYEQYF